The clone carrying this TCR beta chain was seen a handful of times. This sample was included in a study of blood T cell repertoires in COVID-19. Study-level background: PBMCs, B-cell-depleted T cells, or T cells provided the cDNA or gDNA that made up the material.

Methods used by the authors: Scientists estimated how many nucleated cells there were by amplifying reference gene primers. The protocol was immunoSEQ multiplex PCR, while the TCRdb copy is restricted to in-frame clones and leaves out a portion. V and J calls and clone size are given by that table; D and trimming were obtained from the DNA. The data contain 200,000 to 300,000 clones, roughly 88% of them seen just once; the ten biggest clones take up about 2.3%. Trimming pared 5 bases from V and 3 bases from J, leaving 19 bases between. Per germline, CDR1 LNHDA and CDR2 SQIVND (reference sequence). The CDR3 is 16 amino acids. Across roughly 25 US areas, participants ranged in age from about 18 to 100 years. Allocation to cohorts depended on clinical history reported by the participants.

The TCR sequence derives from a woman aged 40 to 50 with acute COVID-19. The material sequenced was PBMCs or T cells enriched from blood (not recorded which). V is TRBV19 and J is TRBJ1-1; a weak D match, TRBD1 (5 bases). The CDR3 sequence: CASSRNSARGDTEAFF. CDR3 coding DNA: TGTGCCAGTAGTCGCAACTCGGCCCGGGGGGACACTGAAGCTTTCTTT. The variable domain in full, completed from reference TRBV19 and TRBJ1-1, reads DGGITQSPKYLFRKEGQNVTLSCEQNLNHDAMYWYRQDPGQGLRLIYYSQIVNDFQKGDIAEGYSVSREKKESFPLTVTSAQKNPTAFYLCASSRNSARGDTEAFFGQGTRLTVV.